This T cell receptor beta chain was sequenced during a study of CD8 T cells in ankylosing spondylitis. Study results and limitations: Blood of patients with ankylosing spondylitis appeared to be characterized by a TCR beta motif of 8 or 9 highly homologous variants. There was reportedly significant enrichment of clones that were disease-linked in matched ankylosing spondylitis synovial fluid. Both synovial fluid and blood in reactive arthritis had previously been reported to carry some motif variants. Disease-linked clones bore a CD8+ phenotype, appearing relatively rarely in peripheral blood.

For TCR beta, libraries came from quantitative 5'-RACE with molecular barcodes. TCRdb fed the 5' RACE reads into MiXCR, producing one record per CDR3 protein. The data show over 600,000 distinct CDR3 sequences, with roughly 20% seen just once and 19% held by the top ten. The sample holds a few counts of this clonotype. Its antigen is unknown. This CDR3 has 19 residues. The V and J ends lost 2 bases and 4 bases respectively, with 22 bases between them. Germline V gene lookup returns CDR1 KGHDR and CDR2 SFDVKD. This receptor was taken from a male donor with ankylosing spondylitis. The sequenced sample consisted of blood, either unsorted or a sorted T cell fraction (not recorded which). The chain recombines TRBV24-1 with TRBJ2-2, with D possibly being TRBD1 (6 bases). CDR3 in amino acids: CATSDSLGKQGAATGELFF. The DNA of the CDR3 is TGTGCCACCAGTGATTCATTAGGAAAACAGGGTGCGGCCACCGGGGAGCTGTTTTTT.